This TCR beta chain was identified in a study of cytomegalovirus exposure and HLA in healthy donors. Trimming pared 0 bases from V and 2 bases from J, leaving 13 bases between. Germline CDR1 and CDR2: SGHRS and YFSETQ. The CDR3 is made up of 16 amino acids. The PCR ran on 60 Vbeta and 13 Jbeta primers. Profiling relied on immunoSEQ multiplex PCR, and the TCRdb table lists in-frame clones only, not all of them. This sample carries about 78,000 clones, 80% of them seen once, and the ten largest clones take over 0.95%. Sequenced input: PBMCs. This clonotype was sampled from a male donor in good health and CMV-seronegative. The rearrangement joins TRBV5-1 to TRBJ2-3; D is possibly TRBD2 (6 bases). CDR3 sequence: CASSLARSGPTDTQYF. CDR3 DNA sequence: TGCGCCAGCAGCTTGGCTCGTAGCGGACCCACAGATACGCAGTATTTT.